These 8 T cell receptor beta chains share one sample of origin, sequenced in a study of blood T cells in healthy people across ages. Combining a sample-barcoded 5' primer with a J-beta primer mix, a second PCR ran for roughly 6 to 12 cycles. TCRdb recomputed calls from the 5' RACE reads with MiXCR, one row per CDR3 protein. The data contain some 750,000 distinct CDR3 sequences, 22% of them seen just once; the ten biggest clones take up 22%. Sequencing was carried out using blood. These TCRs come from a man aged 65 to 85 in good health.

This clonotype was seen only a few times. The V call is TRBV29-1, the J call TRBJ2-1; 9 bases are a match to TRBD1. The CDR3 length is 14 residues. Germline CDR1 SQVTM, CDR2 ANQGSEA. Unmatched junction bases numbered 9, after V lost 8 bases and J lost 4 bases. The CDR3 is CSSTPGQGYNEQFF. In DNA form, the CDR3 reads TGCAGCTCCACTCCGGGACAGGGATACAATGAGCAGTTCTTC.

V gene TRBV3-1 combines with J gene TRBJ1-1, with 7 positions matching TRBD1. In germline, CDR1 is LGHDT, CDR2 YNNKEL (reference sequence). V lost 4 bases to trimming and J lost 5 bases; unmatched junction nucleotides: 10. The CDR3 sequence is 15 residues long. This chain's CDR3 is CASSPRRGTGTEAFF. CDR3 DNA: TGTGCCAGCAGCCCCCGCAGGGGGACTGGGACTGAAGCTTTCTTT.

This clonotype was recorded at least ten times. The rearrangement uses TRBV29-1 and TRBJ2-3; D remains unclear. The CDR3 length is 14 residues. CDR1 and CDR2 (germline): SQVTM, ANQGSEA. Trimming stripped 1 base from V and 4 bases from J, with 12 bases between. CDR3 loop: CSVEGQFSPDTQYF. The CDR3 DNA is TGCAGCGTTGAAGGGCAGTTTTCCCCAGATACGCAGTATTTT.

This clonotype was found a few times. This chain links TRBV19 with TRBJ2-3; D perhaps matches TRBD1 (6 bases). V lost 5 bases, J lost 1 base, and 7 bases lay in between. The CDR3 is 13 residues long. Germline V gene sequence: CDR1 LNHDA, CDR2 SQIVND (reference sequence). CDR3 loop: CASSAGGTDTQYF. Here the CDR3 DNA reads TGTGCCAGTAGTGCAGGGGGCACAGATACGCAGTATTTT.

V and J are TRBV11-2 and TRBJ2-1; TRBD2 aligns across 11 bases. Per the germline V gene, CDR1 is SGHAT and CDR2 is FQNNGV. This CDR3 is built from 17 residues. J was trimmed by 0 bases and V by 3 bases; bases with no gene match: 4. CDR3 DNA: TGTGCCAGCAGCTTTGTACTAGCGGGAGTCTCCTACAATGAGCAGTTCTTC. Translating gives CASSFVLAGVSYNEQFF.

The rearrangement uses TRBV6-2 or TRBV6-3 and TRBJ2-1, with D tentatively TRBD2 (7 bases). The CDR3 has 18 amino acids. From germline, CDR1 is MNHEY and CDR2 SVGEGT. V shed 6 bases and J shed 0 bases, with 21 bases lying between them. The CDR3 DNA follows: TGTGCCAGCAGCAGCGGCCTTGGGGGGGCAAGCTCCTACAATGAGCAGTTCTTC. Translating it yields CASSSGLGGASSYNEQFF.

The CDR3 is CASLGGGYLETQYF. CDR3 in DNA: TGTGCCAGTCTAGGCGGGGGGTACCTGGAGACCCAGTACTTC. The chain is built from TRBV5-6 and TRBJ2-5; 8 nucleotides align to TRBD2. The length of the CDR3 is 14 residues. With 8 bases clipped from V and 5 bases from J, the junction kept 11 bases outside the gene matches. Per the germline V gene, CDR1 is SGHDT and CDR2 is YYEEEE. Filled out from reference TRBV5-6 and TRBJ2-5, the complete variable domain reads DAGVTQSPTHLIKTRGQQVTLRCSPKSGHDTVSWYQQALGQGPQFIFQYYEEEERQRGNFPDRFSGHQFPNYSSELNVNALLLGDSALYLCASLGGGYLETQYFGPGTRLLVL.

This rearrangement joins TRBV28 to TRBJ2-6, with D tentatively TRBD1 (6 bases). Germline V gene lookup returns CDR1 MDHEN and CDR2 SYDVKM. The CDR3 totals 15 residues. Trimming removed 8 bases at V and 0 bases at J, with 11 bases between. The CDR3: CASDYRASGANVLTF. CDR3 in DNA: TGTGCCAGCGACTACAGGGCCTCTGGGGCCAACGTCCTGACTTTC.